These T cell receptor beta chains were read from a single sample in a study of neurological immune-mediated disorders. TCRdb re-called the 5' RACE reads through MiXCR, storing one row per CDR3 protein. The sample lists roughly 45,000 distinct CDR3 sequences, roughly 3% occurring once. Sequenced sample: PBMCs. All receptors come from a woman in her forties or fifties with multiple sclerosis. Each CDR3 is given with its conserved first and last residue. A D gene is named only where the DNA matches it firmly. The size entry is marked missing in some rows and otherwise reads once, few, many or a size class.

-	TRBV7-9	TRBJ2-1	11	many	CASQAYNEQFF	TGTGCCAGCCAAGCCTACAATGAGCAGTTCTTC
-	TRBV5-4	TRBJ2-6	14	many	CASSLFSGANVLTF	TGTGCCAGCAGCTTGTTTTCTGGGGCCAACGTCCTGACTTTC
-	TRBV12-3/TRBV12-4	TRBJ2-7	14	many	CASSLTGSRTEQYF	TGTGCCAGCAGTCTCACAGGGAGTCGCACCGAGCAGTACTTC
-	TRBV20-1	TRBJ1-2	15	many	CSARSSGGESYGYTF	TGCAGTGCTAGATCCTCGGGGGGTGAGAGCTATGGCTACACCTTC
TRBD2	TRBV5-1	TRBJ2-1	14	many	CASSLLAGGNEQFF	TGCGCCAGCAGCTTATTAGCGGGGGGGAATGAGCAGTTCTTC
-	TRBV4-1	TRBJ2-4	17	many	CASSQGVRAAAKNIQYF	TGCGCCAGCAGCCAGGGTGTCAGGGCCGCGGCCAAAAACATTCAGTACTTC
TRBD1	TRBV20-1	TRBJ1-1	14	many	CSARSQGADTEAFF	TGCAGTGCTAGGAGCCAGGGGGCCGACACTGAAGCTTTCTTT
-	TRBV20-1	TRBJ1-2	11	many	CSAPIEGVTPF	TGCAGTGCACCCATTGAAGGGGTAACGCCCTTC
-	TRBV3-1	TRBJ2-3	15	many	CASSQPAQSTDTQYF	TGTGCCAGCAGCCAGCCGGCCCAGAGCACAGATACGCAGTATTTT
-	TRBV7-2	TRBJ1-2	15	many	CASSPAPGGNYGYTF	TGTGCCAGCAGCCCTGCCCCGGGGGGTAACTATGGCTACACCTTC
-	TRBV3-1	TRBJ2-7	13	many	CASSQSRVREQYF	TGTGCCAGCAGCCAAAGCAGGGTGAGGGAGCAGTACTTC
-	TRBV3-1	TRBJ2-5	16	many	CASSQGRRALQETQYF	TGTGCCAGCAGCCAAGGACGCAGGGCCCTGCAAGAGACCCAGTACTTC
-	TRBV9	TRBJ2-6	14	many	CASSDPSGANVLTF	TGTGCCAGCAGCGATCCATCTGGGGCCAACGTCCTGACTTTC
TRBD1	TRBV25-1	TRBJ1-6	13	many	CASGQGNNSPLHF	TGTGCCAGCGGACAGGGGAATAATTCACCCCTCCACTTT
-	TRBV18	TRBJ1-1	14	-	CASSPSGRNTEAFF	TGTGCCAGCTCACCATCAGGGAGGAACACTGAAGCTTTCTTT
-	TRBV12-3/TRBV12-4	TRBJ2-3	16	-	CASSTMYGPKTDTQYF	TGTGCCAGCAGTACCATGTATGGGCCCAAGACCGATACGCAGTATTTT
-	TRBV20-1	TRBJ2-5	14	many	CSARDIRDQETQYF	TGCAGTGCTAGAGATATCCGGGACCAAGAGACCCAGTACTTC
-	TRBV4-1	TRBJ1-1	18	many	CASRHPPGKRAEQGGAFF	TGCGCCAGCAGGCACCCCCCAGGGAAAAGAGCTGAACAGGGTGGAGCTTTCTTT
-	TRBV11-2	TRBJ2-7	14	many	CASTPELSLGEQYF	TGTGCCAGCACCCCGGAACTATCTTTGGGGGAGCAGTACTTC
-	TRBV7-8	TRBJ1-1	12	many	CASSFLNTEAFF	TGTGCCAGCAGCTTTTTGAACACTGAAGCTTTCTTT
TRBD2	TRBV20-1	TRBJ2-1	14	many	CSATLAGIYNEQFF	TGCAGTGCCACACTAGCGGGGATTTACAATGAGCAGTTCTTC
TRBD1	TRBV20-1	TRBJ2-5	13	many	CSADGDSVETQYF	TGCAGTGCAGATGGGGACAGCGTTGAGACCCAGTACTTC
-	TRBV12-3/TRBV12-4	TRBJ1-6	16	many	CASREELRGSNSPLHF	TGTGCCAGCAGGGAAGAACTCCGGGGGTCTAATTCACCCCTCCACTTT
-	TRBV7-8	TRBJ2-7	12	few	CASRGRGYEQYF	TGTGCCAGCAGGGGGCGCGGGTACGAGCAGTACTTC
TRBD1	TRBV20-1	TRBJ1-6	14	many	CSAREGQGNSPLHF	TGCAGTGCTAGAGAGGGACAGGGGAATTCACCCCTCCACTTT
TRBD1	TRBV20-1	TRBJ2-5	16	many	CSAREPRQGLKETQYF	TGCAGTGCTAGGGAACCCCGACAGGGGTTAAAAGAGACCCAGTACTTC
-	TRBV10-3	TRBJ2-2	15	large	CAISYGTVNTGELFF	TGTGCCATCAGTTATGGGACGGTGAACACCGGGGAGCTGTTTTTT
TRBD2	TRBV20-1	TRBJ2-3	13	many	CSLLAGATDTQYF	TGCAGTCTTCTAGCGGGGGCCACAGATACGCAGTATTTT
TRBD2	TRBV5-1	TRBJ2-5	18	many	CASSLVLAGGGYQETQYF	TGCGCCAGCAGCTTGGTGTTAGCGGGAGGGGGGTACCAAGAGACCCAGTACTTC
TRBD2	TRBV25-1	TRBJ2-2	15	many	CASSSGTRDTGELFF	TGTGCCAGCAGTTCCGGGACTAGGGACACCGGGGAGCTGTTTTTT
TRBD2	TRBV10-3	TRBJ2-5	19	many	CAISEGLVAGGSPQETQYF	TGTGCCATCAGTGAGGGGTTGGTAGCGGGGGGCAGCCCCCAAGAGACCCAGTACTTC
TRBD1	TRBV24-1	TRBJ2-6	17	many	CATSDATGEAGANVLTF	TGTGCCACCAGTGATGCGACAGGGGAAGCTGGGGCCAACGTCCTGACTTTC
-	TRBV5-1	TRBJ2-7	15	many	CASSLAGTRTYEQYF	TGCGCCAGCAGCTTGGCCGGGACACGGACCTACGAGCAGTACTTC
TRBD2	TRBV5-1	TRBJ2-3	16	many	CASSTPSGGYTDTQYF	TGCGCCAGCAGCACCCCTAGCGGGGGTTACACAGATACGCAGTATTTT
-	TRBV7-3	TRBJ2-5	11	-	CASSSGGTQYF	TGTGCCAGCAGCTCTGGGGGGACCCAGTACTTC
TRBD2	TRBV19	TRBJ2-1	17	-	CASSIGRTSGSFNEQFF	TGTGCCAGTAGTATAGGTCGGACTAGCGGGAGTTTCAATGAGCAGTTCTTC
-	TRBV5-1	TRBJ2-7	13	many	CASSVATSYEQYF	TGCGCCAGCAGCGTCGCGACTAGCTACGAGCAGTACTTC
TRBD2	TRBV29-1	TRBJ2-7	20	many	CSVEDRGTSGRALSSYEQYF	TGCAGCGTTGAAGATCGAGGGACTAGCGGGAGGGCCCTAAGCTCCTACGAGCAGTACTTC
TRBD1	TRBV20-1	TRBJ2-3	20	many	CSARDQFAQDRVWGTDTQYF	TGCAGTGCTAGAGATCAATTCGCTCAGGACAGGGTTTGGGGGACAGATACGCAGTATTTT
-	TRBV20-1	TRBJ1-5	17	many	CSARDSFRVGSNQPQHF	TGCAGTGCTAGAGATTCCTTCAGGGTCGGTAGCAATCAGCCCCAGCATTTT
-	TRBV18	TRBJ2-1	11	many	CASSPNNEQFF	TGTGCCAGCTCACCAAACAATGAGCAGTTCTTC
-	TRBV7-2	TRBJ2-3	15	few	CASSLGRRLGDTQYF	TGTGCCAGCAGCTTAGGGAGGAGGCTCGGGGATACGCAGTATTTT
-	TRBV15	TRBJ2-6	16	many	CATTPPKGAGANVLTF	TGTGCCACCACTCCCCCCAAGGGGGCTGGGGCCAACGTCCTGACTTTC
TRBD1	TRBV29-1	TRBJ1-5	14	many	CSARDSYSNQPQHF	TGCAGCGCGCGGGACAGCTATAGCAATCAGCCCCAGCATTTT
TRBD1	TRBV5-6	TRBJ2-3	16	many	CASSLGITQGPETQYF	TGTGCCAGCAGCTTGGGAATTACACAGGGGCCCGAGACGCAGTATTTT
TRBD2	TRBV3-1	TRBJ2-2	15	many	CASRLAGGATGELFF	TGTGCCAGCCGACTAGCGGGAGGGGCCACCGGGGAGCTGTTTTTT
TRBD2	TRBV13	TRBJ2-1	14	few	CASSYGGSYNEQFF	TGTGCCAGCAGCTACGGGGGGTCTTACAATGAGCAGTTCTTC
-	TRBV20-1	TRBJ1-1	15	many	CSAPAAGRGNTEAFF	TGCAGTGCTCCTGCCGCGGGCAGGGGGAACACTGAAGCTTTCTTT
-	TRBV7-9	TRBJ2-3	15	many	CASSLDGTWTDTQYF	TGTGCCAGCAGCTTAGACGGGACCTGGACAGATACGCAGTATTTT